The present entry profiles one TCR beta chain with its context. Its antigen is not yet known. Per-base qualities were not stored, and no clone one base away is much larger. The cysteine opens and the phenylalanine closes a CDR3 of 13 amino acids. Only CDR3 DNA is held: 39 bases, read in frame from base 1. The CDR1 and CDR2 encoded by the germline V gene (reference sequence) are SGHNT and YYREEE. V ends up 5 bases short and J 4 bases short, with an unmatched junction base count of 4. The data were taken from a study of memory CD4+ T cells and cytomegalovirus serostatus (dated by TCRdb to the late 2010s). For the study in its entirety: The cohort comprised 35 or so healthy Belgian adults, 9 CMV seropositive and some 24 CMV seronegative. The study sequenced CD4+ memory TCRbeta repertoires of a Belgian cohort with known cytomegalovirus serostatus to replicate a published TCR-based CMV serostatus classifier. Results the study describes overall, beyond this receptor: Only CD4+CD45RO+ memory cells were sequenced, in contrast to the original study, in which naive and memory CD4+ and CD8+ populations were covered. Results were interpreted as suggesting that the CMV-associated TCR signature is largely present in the CD4+ memory repertoire. For predicting CMV serostatus, the median bootstrapped AUC was approximately 0.95 using the original framework and about 0.9 using a US-trained random forest. On the Belgian cohort, the classifier based on the original framework reached a median bootstrapped AUC of approximately 0.95, with a 95% CI of 0.76-1.00. Of 150 to 200 previously reported CMV-associated TCRbeta sequences, 60 to 85 appeared in the CD4+ memory repertoires, each in one to five individuals.

A FACSAria II was used to sort memory CD4+ T cells, defined as single viable CD3+CD4+CD8-CD45RO+ cells. CMV serostatus was determined with a Roche Elecsys assay detecting serum IgG against CMV pp150, pp28, p38 and p52. Once the samples were thawed, total CD4+ T cells were enriched through positive selection using CD4 magnetic microbeads. The samples came from a different study that was designed specifically to examine the CD4+ T cell memory repertoire. Peripheral blood mononuclear cells were isolated and cryopreserved according to standard operating procedures, and serum was kept at -80 degrees C. The staining used CD3-PerCP (BW264/56), CD4-APC (RPA-T4), CD45RO-PE (UCHT1) and CD8-Pacific Orange (3B5) antibodies, and Sytox blue was used to exclude non-viable cells. Genomic DNA was extracted from sorted cells with the Quick-DNA Microprep Kit. TCRbeta DNA was amplified with the immunoSEQ hsTCRbeta kit following the manufacturer's protocol. An Illumina MiSeq instrument was used to sequence the TCRbeta libraries. In the source study's methods: After out-of-frame sequences were removed, 2 million to 2.5 million distinct TCRbeta sequences remained, averaging around 61,000 per individual. Each individual was scored according to the count of approximately 170 previously reported CMV-associated TCRbeta sequences and the total productive distinct TCRbeta count. A beta-binomial model was reimplemented in Python, and scikit-learn random forests with default parameters were trained on US cohort data. Classifier performance on the Belgian cohort was summarized as median AUC with percentile confidence intervals calculated over 10,000 bootstrap iterations. Entries here come from immuneACCESS through TCRdb and include only in-frame sequences with V and J called. Some clones fail to appear in such tables; in the studies checked, an unresolved V gene covers under half of the shortfall, and the cause of the remainder is unknown. D and trimming were read from the DNA, whereas the V and J calls and clone size are those reported in that table. The sample includes around 53,000 clones, with less than 80% observed a single time. Approximately 0.82% of the sample lies in the top ten.

The chain is assembled from TRBV5-4 and TRBJ1-2, with TRBD1 identical over 8 junction bases. Specimen: memory CD4+ T cells from blood. The clonotype comes from an adult in good health and CMV-seronegative. CDR3 reads: CASSDRGPYGYTF. The sequenced DNA: TGTGCCAGCAGTGACAGGGGTCCCTATGGCTACACCTTC.